This T cell receptor beta chain emerged from a study of T cell repertoires in cytomegalovirus infection. Study in general: Public TCR beta signatures provided an indication of both CMV infection and a matching HLA type. Study observations and caveats: Public TCR beta family frequency separated CMV-and-HLA carriers, including in an independent cohort. The response measured ex vivo was dominated by TCR beta clonotypes (HLA-C-restricted and CMV-specific).

The CDR3 sequence is 16 residues long. Germline assignment: CDR1 SGHTA and CDR2 FQGNSA. V shed 2 bases and J 0 bases; nucleotides not matched to a gene: 4. TCRdb redid the calling of the reads with MiXCR, one entry per CDR3 protein. The sample contains approximately 290,000 distinct CDR3 sequences, roughly 26% of which appear only once. This clonotype has a count of ten or more. Its antigen is not identified. The chain is built from TRBV7-2 and TRBJ2-7; TRBD2 agrees at 10 bases. The sequencing input was PBMCs. This receptor was taken from a human donor in good health (CMV status not recorded). Some clones in this sample may be carry-over from other donors' samples. CDR3 sequence (DNA): TGTGCCAGCAGCTTAAGCGGGGGGGGGAACTCCTACGAGCAGTACTTC. The encoded protein is CASSLSGGGNSYEQYF.